Listed here are 3 T cell receptor beta chains from one sample, sequenced in a study of spatial heterogeneity in lung cancer. Using its own MiXCR run on the 5' RACE reads, TCRdb lists one record per CDR3 protein. The sample gives 25,000 or so distinct CDR3 sequences, 5.4% of which show up once; about 24% is in the top ten. Documented time point: blood at routine non-recurrence follow-up after resection. The sequenced sample was PBMCs, obtained at follow-up. These TCRs come from a female donor with early-stage non-small cell lung cancer.

This clonotype has a count of ten or more. The chain recombines TRBV28 with TRBJ2-5; 10 bases match TRBD1. Trimming removed 3 bases from V and 4 bases from J; junction bases left unmatched: 14. The CDR3 consists of 18 residues. Germline V gives CDR1 MDHEN, CDR2 SYDVKM. The CDR3 DNA follows: TGTGCCAGCAGTTTTGGTCCAGCGGGACAGGGGCCACGAGAGACCCAGTACTTC. It codes for CASSFGPAGQGPRETQYF.

This clonotype was seen many times. The V and J genes are TRBV9 and TRBJ2-1; either TRBD1 or TRBD2 may supply D (6 bases each). With 2 bases removed from V and 3 bases from J, the gap between germline ends came to 15 bases. The CDR3 extends over 16 amino acids. Germline V CDR1 and CDR2: SGDLS, YYNGEE. CDR3 amino acids: CASSVTGGQLYNEQFF. The CDR3 region has the DNA TGTGCCAGCAGCGTCACCGGGGGCCAACTCTACAATGAGCAGTTCTTC.

At least ten counts were recorded for this clonotype. This chain uses TRBV5-1 with TRBJ2-3; 10 bases map to TRBD2. Looked up from germline, CDR1 is SGHRS and CDR2 is YFSETQ. The V gene end was trimmed by 4 bases and the J gene end by 1 base; junction bases not matched to a gene: 6. This CDR3 contains 16 residues. The CDR3 sequence is CASSLAGTSGTDTQYF. For the CDR3, the DNA is TGCGCCAGCAGCCTGGCCGGGACTAGCGGCACAGATACGCAGTATTTT.